This section outlines one TCR beta chain sequence together with its context. CDR1 and CDR2 (germline): SGHVS, FQNEAQ. V was trimmed by 5 bases and J by 7 bases, leaving 12 bases between them. This CDR3 comprises 12 residues. Original analysis: Amplification of reference gene primers provided the estimated nucleated cell counts. Profiling relied on immunoSEQ multiplex PCR, and the TCRdb table lists in-frame clones only, not all of them. V, J and clone size reflect that table, while D and trimming were determined from the DNA. The table lists some 350,000 clones, about 90% of them singletons. The data stem from a study of blood T cell repertoires in COVID-19. Whole-study context: From the United States, Italy and Spain came samples of acute and convalescent COVID-19.

This chain uses TRBV7-8 with TRBJ2-7; possible D gene TRBD2, 7 bases. This receptor was identified in a woman in her seventies with COVID-19, enrolled during active disease. Sample: peripheral blood. CDR3 coding DNA: TGTGCCAGCAGCCTAGGGGGGGTGGAGCAGTACTTC. Its translation is CASSLGGVEQYF.